This T cell receptor (beta chain) was sequenced in a study of shared clonotypes between healthy human individuals. Comments on this clone: The antigen remains undetermined.

Healthy HIV-negative adults with no recent acute infections or vaccinations were recruited as donors. Study results and caveats: The genetic and exposure-history diversity represented was limited by few donors.

The CDR3 is 10 amino acids. Germline loops: CDR1 SQVTM, CDR2 ANQGSEA. Assay execution took place at the deep level. Assay used: immunoSEQ multiplex PCR; TCRdb lists only in-frame clones, some missing. The sample carries fewer than 550,000 clones, almost 80% recorded once. Sample: PBMCs. The V call is TRBV29-1, the J call TRBJ2-5; no firm D call. The J call may be faulty, since TRBJ2-7 better matches the DNA end. The sequence was obtained from a woman in her 40s in good health. Some clones in this sample may be carry-over from other donors' samples. The CDR3 nucleotides are TGCAGCGTCCTACTTTACGAGCAGTACTTC. This codes for CSVLLYEQYF.